The rows below give T cell receptor beta chains drawn from one sample of a study of T-cell memory formation after mild COVID-19. Each CDR3 protein is one row after TCRdb ran MiXCR on the 5' RACE reads. The repertoire consists of 65,000 to 90,000 distinct CDR3 sequences, with 13% occurring once and the leading ten covering roughly 40%. The sequencing sample was made of PBMCs or a T cell subset sorted from them (not recorded which). All receptors come from a man aged 18 to 35 who had mild COVID-19 (a few samples of this study predate the infection). Cell type and time point are not known. CDR3s include the opening cysteine and the closing phenylalanine or tryptophan. A D gene is named only where the DNA matches it firmly. A clone size is listed for some rows: how often the clone was seen (once, few, many), or a class if it is expanded.

v_gene: TRBV4-1; abundance: .; j_gene: TRBJ1-2; d_gene: .; CDR3aa: CASSHLGEGAPFNYGYTF; CDR3nt: TGCGCCAGCAGCCACTTAGGGGAAGGGGCCCCTTTTAACTATGGCTACACCTTC
v_gene: TRBV7-2; abundance: .; j_gene: TRBJ2-2; d_gene: TRBD1; CDR3aa: CASSLDDRERELFF; CDR3nt: TGTGCCAGCAGCTTAGATGACAGGGAGCGGGAGCTGTTTTTT
v_gene: TRBV6-2/TRBV6-3; abundance: few; j_gene: TRBJ1-3; d_gene: .; CDR3aa: CASSTAEIIAGNTIYF; CDR3nt: TGTGCCAGCAGTACGGCCGAGATTATCGCTGGAAACACCATATATTTT
v_gene: TRBV7-9; abundance: few; j_gene: TRBJ2-5; d_gene: TRBD1; CDR3aa: CASSSTGGRETQYF; CDR3nt: TGTGCCAGCAGCTCGACAGGGGGGCGAGAGACCCAGTACTTC
v_gene: TRBV6-4; abundance: many; j_gene: TRBJ2-1; d_gene: TRBD1; CDR3aa: CASSDGPGTGGEKDEQFF; CDR3nt: TGTGCCAGCAGTGACGGCCCCGGGACAGGGGGCGAAAAGGATGAGCAGTTCTTC
v_gene: TRBV10-3; abundance: .; j_gene: TRBJ2-7; d_gene: .; CDR3aa: CAISDSARASSYEQYF; CDR3nt: TGTGCCATCAGTGATTCGGCCAGAGCCTCCTCCTACGAGCAGTACTTC
v_gene: TRBV7-2; abundance: .; j_gene: TRBJ1-2; d_gene: TRBD1; CDR3aa: CASSLSGQDFYYGYTF; CDR3nt: TGTGCCAGCAGCCTCAGTGGACAGGATTTTTACTATGGCTACACCTTC
v_gene: TRBV7-2; abundance: .; j_gene: TRBJ1-1; d_gene: .; CDR3aa: CASSPQGSEAFF; CDR3nt: TGTGCCAGCAGCCCCCAGGGCAGTGAAGCTTTCTTT
v_gene: TRBV18; abundance: .; j_gene: TRBJ2-3; d_gene: TRBD1; CDR3aa: CASSLTPGQGKTSTDTQYF; CDR3nt: TGTGCCAGCTCACTGACTCCGGGACAGGGAAAAACTAGCACAGATACGCAGTATTTT
v_gene: TRBV13; abundance: .; j_gene: TRBJ1-1; d_gene: TRBD1; CDR3aa: CASRWKGAFDTEAFF; CDR3nt: TGTGCCAGCAGATGGAAGGGGGCCTTTGACACTGAAGCTTTCTTT